The clone carrying this TCR beta chain was seen a handful of times. Its target is unknown. Trimming shortened V by 8 bases and J by 3 bases, and 8 bases separated the two germline ends. Germline V CDR1 and CDR2: ENHRY, SYGVKD. The length of the CDR3 is 12 residues. The TCR cDNA carried a universal primer site and UMIs from 5'RACE template switching. TCRdb reanalysed the 5' RACE reads using MiXCR and keeps one entry per CDR3 protein. The data hold just under 600,000 distinct CDR3 sequences, with approximately 13% observed a single time. This sample was taken from a study of T cells after yellow fever vaccination. Study observations and caveats: Peaking on day 5 versus 15, the secondary response was faster but weaker. Post-booster reappearance was seen for most primary-vaccination clones (roughly 97% CD4, roughly 86% CD8).

The sample in question was PBMCs, obtained on the day of the yellow fever booster vaccination. This rearrangement joins TRBV10-3 to TRBJ1-5, with D perhaps matching TRBD1 (5 bases). The TCR sequence derives from a man aged 30-40 years who received the YFV17D yellow fever vaccine. CDR3 residues: CAIADTNQPQHF. The CDR3 DNA follows: TGTGCCATCGCGGACACCAATCAGCCCCAGCATTTT.